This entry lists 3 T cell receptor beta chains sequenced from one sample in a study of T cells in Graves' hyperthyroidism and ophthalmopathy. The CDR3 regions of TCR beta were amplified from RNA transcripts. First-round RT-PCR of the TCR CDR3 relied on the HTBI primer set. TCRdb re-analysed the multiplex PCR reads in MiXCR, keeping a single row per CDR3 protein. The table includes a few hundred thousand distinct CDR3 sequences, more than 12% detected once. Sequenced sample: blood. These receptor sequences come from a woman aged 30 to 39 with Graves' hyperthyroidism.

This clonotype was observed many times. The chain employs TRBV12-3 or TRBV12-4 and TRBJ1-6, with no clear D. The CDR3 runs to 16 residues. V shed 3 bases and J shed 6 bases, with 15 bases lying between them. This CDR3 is CASSFYLGSANSPLHF. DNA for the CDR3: TGTGCCAGCAGTTTCTACTTAGGGTCAGCTAATTCACCCCTCCACTTT.

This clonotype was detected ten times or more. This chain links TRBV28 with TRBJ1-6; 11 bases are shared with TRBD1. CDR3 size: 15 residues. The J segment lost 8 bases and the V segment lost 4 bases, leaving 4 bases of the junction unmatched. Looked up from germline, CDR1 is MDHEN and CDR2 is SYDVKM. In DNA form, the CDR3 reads TGTGCCAGCAGTTCTCCGGGACAGGGGGATTCACCCCTCCACTTT. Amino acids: CASSSPGQGDSPLHF.

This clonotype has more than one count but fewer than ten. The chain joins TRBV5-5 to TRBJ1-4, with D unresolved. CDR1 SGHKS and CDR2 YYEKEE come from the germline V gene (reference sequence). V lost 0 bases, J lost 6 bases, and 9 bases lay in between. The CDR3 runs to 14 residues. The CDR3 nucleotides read TGTGCCAGCAGCTTGGGGGCTGAAGATGAAAAACTGTTTTTT. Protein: CASSLGAEDEKLFF.